This entry concerns a single T cell receptor beta chain. Original data processing: Counts of nucleated cells, estimated from reference gene primer amplification, were obtained. Data came from immunoSEQ multiplex PCR; TCRdb stores just in-frame clones and leaves some out. The V and J calls and clone size are taken from that table; D and trimming were inferred from the DNA. The table has some 100,000 clones, 90% to 95% seen once. These data belong to a study of blood T cell repertoires in COVID-19. Study at large: Donors in the United States, Italy and Spain gave samples during acute or convalescent COVID-19.

This CDR3 has 16 residues. The germline V gene encodes CDR1 SGHVS and CDR2 FNYEAQ. V dropped 5 bases and J dropped 1 base, with 17 bases sitting between them. Sequencing used peripheral blood. This sequence originates from a man aged 50-60 years with acute or convalescent COVID-19. This chain uses TRBV7-6 with TRBJ2-5; possible D gene TRBD2, 5 bases. CDR3 sequence: CASSLIRGSPQETQYF. CDR3 nucleotides: TGTGCCAGCAGCCTTATCCGGGGAAGCCCCCAAGAGACCCAGTACTTC.